The clone carrying this T cell receptor beta chain came up once. These data originate in a study of blood T cell repertoires in COVID-19. Study-wide context: PBMCs, B-cell-depleted T cells, or T cells provided the cDNA or gDNA that made up the material.

Method: immunoSEQ multiplex PCR; TCRdb's copy keeps in-frame clones and lacks some. Of 100,000 to 150,000 clones in the sample, around 81% were seen once. The length of the CDR3 is 15 residues. CDR1 SGHDT and CDR2 YYEEEE come from the germline V gene. Losses at the gene ends were 4 bases for V and 0 bases for J; bases not matched to a gene: 3. The specimen was peripheral blood. The TCR sequence derives from a man between 35 and 55 years old with active or convalescent COVID-19. The rearrangement uses TRBV5-6 and TRBJ1-4, with 7 bases fitting TRBD1. CDR3 region: CASSGTGATNEKLFF. CDR3 in DNA: TGTGCCAGCAGCGGAACAGGGGCAACTAATGAAAAACTGTTTTTT.